The 20 T cell receptor beta chains below come from one sample, sequenced in a study of sequential checkpoint blockade in melanoma. Clones were read by immunoSEQ multiplex PCR, and TCRdb kept only the in-frame ones, dropping some. The table includes under 25,000 clones, more than 70% detected once. Treatment indicated: randomized to nivolumab then ipilimumab (arm A) or the reverse (arm B). The sample in question was CD8+ T cells sorted from blood (inferred from file names), obtained from a patient given nivolumab and ipilimumab in sequence. These receptors were taken from a human donor with melanoma.

The chain joins TRBV11-2 to TRBJ2-7, with 9 bases matching TRBD2. The CDR3 sequence is 17 residues long. V trimming: 0 bases; J trimming: 7 bases; junction bases outside the gene matches: 13. Germline V lookup: CDR1 SGHAT, CDR2 FQNNGV. The CDR3 sequence: CASSLDGVAGALWEQYF. In DNA form, the CDR3 reads TGTGCCAGCAGCTTAGATGGCGTAGCGGGGGCCCTCTGGGAGCAGTACTTC.

The chain combines TRBV30 with TRBJ2-7, with D tentatively TRBD2 (6 bases). The CDR3 has 15 amino acids. Germline V gene lookup returns CDR1 GTSNPN and CDR2 SVGIG (reference sequence). The V and J ends lost 2 bases and 3 bases respectively, with 17 bases between them. In DNA form, the CDR3 reads TGTGCCTGGAGTCCTAGAAACGCGGGGAACTACGAGCAGTACTTC. Translation: CAWSPRNAGNYEQYF.

This clone was picked up one time. CDR3 in amino acids: CASSPRGTAYEQYF. The CDR3 region has the DNA TGTGCCAGCAGTCCCCGCGGGACGGCCTACGAGCAGTACTTC. This chain links TRBV27 with TRBJ2-7; D is possibly TRBD2 (6 bases). CDR1 MNHEY and CDR2 SMNVEV come from the germline V gene (reference sequence). V was shortened by 5 bases and J by 2 bases, with 13 bases between the two germline ends. CDR3 size: 14 residues.

This chain links TRBV7-9 with TRBJ1-5, with TRBD1 as a possible D gene (5 bases). CDR1 SEHNR and CDR2 FQNEAQ come from the germline V gene (reference sequence). V was shortened by 7 bases and J by 6 bases, with 13 bases between the two germline ends. The CDR3 runs 13 residues. The CDR3 here is CASTKGPFQPQHF. For the CDR3, the DNA is TGTGCCAGCACAAAGGGGCCTTTTCAGCCCCAGCATTTT.

Only one count was recorded for this clone. The chain has TRBV15 and TRBJ1-4, with D tentatively TRBD1 (5 bases). The V end was cut by 11 bases, the J end by 10 bases, with 20 bases between. CDR3 length equals 13 residues. Germline-derived CDR1 and CDR2 are LNHNV and YYDKDF (reference sequence). The CDR3 coding sequence is TGTGCCCCCGGGGAGGGGTGGTTGGGAAAACTGTTTTTT. Its translation is CAPGEGWLGKLFF.

This clone was seen a handful of times. The chain links TRBV7-9 to TRBJ1-5, with unresolved D. CDR3 size: 13 residues. Trimming took off 4 bases at V and 1 base at J, with 5 bases between the two ends. Germline V gene sequence: CDR1 SEHNR, CDR2 FQNEAQ (reference sequence). The CDR3 DNA reads TGTGCCAGCAGCTCGGAGAGCAATCAGCCCCAGCATTTT. Protein product: CASSSESNQPQHF.

This chain uses TRBV7-9 with TRBJ2-7, with D maybe TRBD1 (6 bases). In germline, CDR1 is SEHNR, CDR2 FQNEAQ (reference sequence). The V end lost 8 bases, the J end lost 2 bases, and 16 bases lay between the germline ends. This CDR3 spans 14 amino acids. The CDR3 region is CASGDGGTTYEQYF. The CDR3 DNA is TGTGCCAGCGGGGATGGGGGCACTACCTACGAGCAGTACTTC. The full variable domain, its missing parts supplied by reference TRBV7-9 and TRBJ2-7, is DTGVSQNPRHKITKRGQNVTFRCDPISEHNRLYWYRQTLGQGPEFLTYFQNEAQLEKSRLLSDRFSAERPKGSFSTLEIQRTEQGDSAMYLCASGDGGTTYEQYFGPGTRLTVT.

V gene TRBV5-6 combines with J gene TRBJ2-7; the match to TRBD2 covers 8 bases. CDR1 SGHDT and CDR2 YYEEEE come from the germline V gene. Trimming removed 4 bases from V and 4 bases from J; junction bases left unmatched: 10. The CDR3 extends over 15 amino acids. The CDR3 reads CASSQAGAGGYEQYF. The CDR3 coding sequence is TGTGCCAGCAGCCAGGCAGGGGCGGGAGGTTACGAGCAGTACTTC.

The CDR3 DNA follows: TGTGCCAGCAGCTTAAGTGGGACAGCGACCTTTGCCTATGGCTACACCTTC. Amino acid sequence: CASSLSGTATFAYGYTF. The rearrangement joins TRBV7-9 to TRBJ1-2, with 7 bases aligning to TRBD1. With 2 bases clipped from V and 4 bases from J, the junction kept 13 bases outside the gene matches. This CDR3 comprises 17 residues. CDR1 and CDR2 from the germline V gene are SEHNR and FQNEAQ (reference sequence).

Comment on this clone: Germline is not matched at one junction end, which may reflect a read error. V usage is TRBV7-7 and J usage is TRBJ1-1; D possibly corresponds to TRBD1 (5 bases). Germline V gene lookup returns CDR1 SSHAT and CDR2 FNYEAQ (reference sequence). The length of the CDR3 is 13 residues. The CDR3 nucleotides read TGTGCTAGCAGCTTAGGGGCGAACACTGAAGCTTTCTTT. It translates to CASSLGANTEAFF.

The CDR3 is CASSQWTIAGVSYEQYF. CDR3 in DNA: TGTGCCAGCAGCCAGTGGACTATAGCGGGGGTCTCCTACGAGCAGTACTTC. This sequence joins TRBV7-8 and TRBJ2-7; 9 bases agree with TRBD2. Germline CDR1 SGHVS, CDR2 FQNEAQ. The length of the CDR3 is 17 residues. Germline trimming cut 5 bases from V and 0 bases from J; bases unmatched to any gene: 11.

The J gene is TRBJ2-7, the V gene TRBV29-1; a weak D match, TRBD2 (7 bases). The CDR3 sequence is 16 residues long. Trimming cost V 1 base and J 2 bases, with 18 bases left between them. Germline CDR1 and CDR2: SQVTM and ANQGSEA. The CDR3 nucleotides read TGCAGCGTTGAAGTTTCTAGCGGACAGATTGCCTACGAGCAGTACTTC. It yields the protein CSVEVSSGQIAYEQYF.

The CDR3 loop reads CASSLGTAGEFVYGYTF. Here the CDR3 DNA reads TGCGCCAGCAGCTTGGGTACGGCAGGGGAATTTGTCTATGGCTACACCTTC. V usage is TRBV5-1 and J usage is TRBJ1-2, with D possibly TRBD1 on 6 matching bases. The CDR3 has 17 amino acids. The ends were cut back, 0 bases at V and 4 bases at J, with 19 bases in the middle. Per the germline V gene, CDR1 is SGHRS and CDR2 is YFSETQ.

This chain connects TRBV7-9 to TRBJ2-7; perhaps TRBD2 as D (5 bases). V was cut by 5 bases and J by 0 bases, with 11 bases left in between. From germline, CDR1 is SEHNR and CDR2 FQNEAQ (reference sequence). The CDR3 consists of 14 residues. The CDR3 loop is CASSPTGSSYEQYF. For the CDR3, the DNA is TGTGCCAGCAGCCCCACGGGGAGCTCCTACGAGCAGTACTTC.

The chain recombines TRBV7-8 with TRBJ1-4, with 9 bases aligning to TRBD1. The CDR3 loop spans 18 amino acids. CDR1 is SGHVS and CDR2 is FQNEAQ in the germline V gene. Trimming at V came to 1 base and at J to 3 bases, leaving 9 bases not matched to a gene. CDR3 protein: CASSLGTGGLRANEKLFF. The DNA of the CDR3 is TGTGCCAGCAGCTTAGGAACAGGGGGCCTTCGAGCTAATGAAAAACTGTTTTTT.

This chain links TRBV28 with TRBJ2-7, with TRBD1 identical over 7 bases. The CDR3 spans 16 residues. CDR1 MDHEN and CDR2 SYDVKM come from the germline V gene. J was trimmed by 2 bases and V by 5 bases; bases with no gene match: 12. CDR3 protein: CASSPRGQSLPYEQYF. The CDR3 nucleotides are TGTGCCAGCAGTCCCCGGGGACAGAGCCTTCCCTACGAGCAGTACTTC.

This clone was counted only a few times. CDR3 sequence reads: CASSSPARTGHGYTF. The CDR3 DNA reads as TGTGCCAGCAGTTCACCCGCAAGGACAGGGCACGGCTACACCTTC. The rearrangement joins TRBV28 to TRBJ1-2; TRBD1 matches 8 bases. V was clipped by 4 bases and J by 8 bases; unmatched bases: 12. This CDR3 is built from 15 residues. Per germline, CDR1 MDHEN and CDR2 SYDVKM.

In DNA, the CDR3 is TGTGCCAGCAGTCAGTCCTACGAGCAGTACTTC. Translated: CASSQSYEQYF. The chain is built from TRBV28 and TRBJ2-7, with D unclear. Germline-derived CDR1 and CDR2 are MDHEN and SYDVKM. Trimming cost V 5 bases and J 1 base, with 3 bases left between them. The CDR3 covers 11 residues.

V gene TRBV19 combines with J gene TRBJ1-6; no definite D call. The CDR3 consists of 15 residues. CDR1 and CDR2 (germline): LNHDA, SQIVND (reference sequence). Between the trimmed V and J ends, which lost 5 bases and 2 bases, there was a span of 10 bases. The CDR3 here is CASSGAEPYNSPLHF. CDR3 coding DNA: TGTGCCAGTAGTGGAGCAGAGCCCTATAATTCACCCCTCCACTTT.

The chain employs TRBV29-1 and TRBJ2-5, with 8 bases fitting TRBD2. After removal of 7 bases from V and 7 bases from J, the junction contained 5 bases not matched to a gene. The CDR3 covers 11 residues. Germline CDR1 reads SQVTM; CDR2 reads ANQGSEA. The CDR3 coding sequence is TGCAGCGACCGACGGGAGGGGACCCAGTACTTC. It specifies CSDRREGTQYF.